This is a list of T cell receptor beta chains from one sample in a study of post-analysis software for immune sequencing data. In TCRdb, the PCR reads were re-called with MiXCR into one record per CDR3 protein. This sample yields around 250,000 distinct CDR3 sequences, of which about 38% are seen a single time; around 5% belongs to the top ten. The sample taken for sequencing was blood. Every receptor here comes from a girl under 18 with multiple sclerosis. Each CDR3 is given with its conserved first and last residue. The D gene is left open where the match is weak. Some rows mark clone size as missing; the rest say once, few, many or name a class of expanded clone.

J,size,V,D,CDR3,DNA
TRBJ1-2,.,TRBV5-6,TRBD1,CASSWAWDSNYGYTF,TGTGCCAGCAGCTGGGCTTGGGACAGCAACTATGGCTACACCTTC
TRBJ2-3,once,TRBV7-9,TRBD1,CASSLTRQGFGTDTQYF,TGTGCCAGCAGCTTAACGAGACAGGGGTTCGGCACAGATACGCAGTATTTT
TRBJ2-1,many,TRBV7-9,TRBD2,CASSPLAGGWSEQFF,TGTGCCAGCAGCCCACTAGCGGGAGGGTGGAGTGAGCAGTTCTTC
TRBJ2-7,.,TRBV29-1,TRBD2,CSVERTSEGEFEQYF,TGCAGCGTTGAGAGGACTAGCGAAGGAGAATTCGAGCAGTACTTC
TRBJ1-4,once,TRBV2,.,CASSIGEKLFF,TGTGCCAGTAGTATAGGAGAAAAACTGTTTTTT
TRBJ2-3,many,TRBV20-1,TRBD2,CSASDGTSGSTDTQYF,TGCAGTGCTAGTGACGGGACTAGCGGAAGCACAGATACGCAGTATTTT
TRBJ2-2,few,TRBV11-2,.,CASSFRGATGELFF,TGTGCCAGCAGCTTTCGGGGTGCCACCGGGGAGCTGTTTTTT
TRBJ2-5,.,TRBV20-1,.,CSARDLGANHETQYF,TGCAGTGCTAGAGACCTAGGGGCCAACCACGAGACCCAGTACTTC
TRBJ2-3,many,TRBV20-1,.,CSATAPVAGDTQYF,TGCAGTGCCACCGCCCCCGTCGCTGGGGATACGCAGTATTTT
TRBJ1-5,.,TRBV4-1,TRBD1,CASSHGGQGVQPQHF,TGCGCCAGCAGCCACGGGGGACAGGGGGTTCAGCCCCAGCATTTT
TRBJ1-5,once,TRBV28,TRBD1,CARRNRGDNQPQHF,TGTGCCCGCAGGAACAGGGGCGACAATCAGCCCCAGCATTTT
TRBJ2-5,many,TRBV5-1,TRBD1,CASSLVGTVQETQYF,TGCGCCAGCAGCTTGGTGGGGACAGTTCAAGAGACCCAGTACTTC
TRBJ1-2,.,TRBV29-1,.,CSVVIGIDYGYTF,TGCAGCGTTGTGATAGGGATTGACTATGGCTACACCTTC
TRBJ2-3,many,TRBV29-1,.,CSAMDSTTDTQYF,TGCAGCGCCATGGACAGCACCACAGATACGCAGTATTTT
TRBJ2-3,.,TRBV6-1,.,CASSLQAAHTDTQYF,TGTGCCAGCAGTCTCCAGGCTGCTCACACAGATACGCAGTATTTT
TRBJ1-5,few,TRBV20-1,TRBD1,CSALSRDRAVSNQPQHF,TGCAGTGCTCTTTCCCGGGACAGGGCGGTTAGCAATCAGCCCCAGCATTTT
TRBJ2-3,.,TRBV5-1,.,CASSSIRDTQYF,TGCGCCAGCAGCTCTATTCGGGATACGCAGTATTTT
TRBJ2-1,many,TRBV20-1,TRBD1,CSVTDRGLSFSYNEQFF,TGCAGTGTTACGGACAGGGGCCTTTCCTTCTCCTACAATGAGCAGTTCTTC
TRBJ2-1,many,TRBV19,TRBD2,CASLSGRGRYEQFF,TGTGCCAGTCTTAGCGGGAGGGGAAGGTATGAGCAGTTCTTC
TRBJ2-1,.,TRBV29-1,TRBD2,CSVERVAGGTEQFF,TGCAGCGTTGAGAGAGTAGCGGGAGGAACTGAGCAGTTCTTC
TRBJ1-1,.,TRBV15,.,CATSWGLRDTEAFF,TGTGCCACCAGCTGGGGACTACGGGACACTGAAGCTTTCTTT
TRBJ2-5,many,TRBV10-3,TRBD2,CAISESLLAGKETQYF,TGTGCCATCAGTGAGTCGCTACTAGCGGGTAAAGAGACCCAGTACTTC
TRBJ2-1,.,TRBV7-3,TRBD2,CASSLTSGSSREQFF,TGTGCCAGCAGCTTAACTAGCGGGAGTTCACGGGAGCAGTTCTTC
TRBJ1-4,many,TRBV7-2,.,CASTLGPGSRAKLFF,TGTGCCAGCACCCTCGGCCCCGGGTCGAGGGCAAAACTGTTTTTT
TRBJ1-1,.,TRBV6-1,.,CASSERGGTEAFF,TGTGCCAGCAGTGAGAGGGGTGGTACTGAAGCTTTCTTT
TRBJ1-2,.,TRBV29-1,.,CSVEDPPGSDGYTF,TGCAGCGTTGAAGACCCCCCGGGGAGCGATGGCTACACCTTC
TRBJ1-1,many,TRBV11-2,.,CASSLGRTVEAFF,TGTGCCAGCAGCTTAGGGAGGACAGTTGAAGCTTTCTTT
TRBJ1-4,.,TRBV4-2,.,CASSHGDSTNEKLYF,TGTGCCAGCAGCCATGGGGATTCAACTAATGAAAAACTGTATTTT
TRBJ2-3,.,TRBV7-9,.,CASREEISTDTQYF,TGTGCCAGCAGGGAGGAGATCAGCACAGATACGCAGTATTTT
TRBJ2-5,.,TRBV25-1,.,CASSESVGETQYF,TGTGCCAGCAGTGAATCAGTAGGGGAGACCCAGTACTTC
TRBJ2-5,.,TRBV11-2,TRBD2,CASSRPGTSGGQETQYF,TGTGCCAGCAGCCGCCCCGGGACTAGCGGGGGACAAGAGACCCAGTACTTC
TRBJ1-1,few,TRBV19,TRBD1,CASKITDRGKSTEAFF,TGTGCCAGTAAGATTACGGACAGGGGGAAGTCGACTGAAGCTTTCTTT
TRBJ2-7,many,TRBV6-2/TRBV6-3,.,CASSRTISYEQYF,TGTGCCAGCAGCCGGACAATTTCCTACGAGCAGTACTTC
TRBJ2-5,many,TRBV24-1,TRBD1,CASAGQGYQGRETQYF,TGTGCCTCGGCGGGACAGGGGTATCAGGGGAGAGAGACCCAGTACTTC
TRBJ2-1,.,TRBV20-1,TRBD2,CSARTGLGGRARNNEQFF,TGCAGTGCTAGAACGGGACTAGGTGGGAGGGCCCGTAACAATGAGCAGTTCTTC
TRBJ2-7,.,TRBV12-3/TRBV12-4,TRBD1,CASMHRTGSYEQYF,TGTGCCAGCATGCATCGGACAGGGTCCTACGAGCAGTACTTC
TRBJ2-3,few,TRBV5-1,.,CASSSTHSSTDTQYF,TGCGCCAGCAGCTCTACACATTCTAGCACAGATACGCAGTATTTT
TRBJ1-1,few,TRBV4-1,.,CASSYAQGNTEAFF,TGCGCCAGCAGTTACGCTCAGGGGAACACTGAAGCTTTCTTT
TRBJ1-2,many,TRBV29-1,.,CSVGGTNYGYTF,TGCAGCGTTGGCGGGACTAACTATGGCTACACCTTC
TRBJ1-1,.,TRBV7-8,TRBD1,CASSPIIRQGSPEAFF,TGTGCCAGCAGCCCCATAATTAGACAGGGAAGTCCTGAAGCTTTCTTT
TRBJ2-1,many,TRBV4-2,.,CASSQESGDEQFF,TGTGCCAGCAGCCAAGAGTCGGGGGATGAGCAGTTCTTC
TRBJ1-1,.,TRBV19,.,CASRLLAEAFF,TGTGCCAGTAGGTTGTTGGCTGAAGCTTTCTTT
TRBJ2-1,many,TRBV15,TRBD2,CATSTVTSGRGEYEQFF,TGTGCCACCAGCACGGTAACTAGCGGGAGAGGTGAATATGAGCAGTTCTTC